A selection of T cell receptor beta chains follows, all from one sample in a study of post-analysis software for immune sequencing data. TCRdb fed the PCR reads into MiXCR, producing one record per CDR3 protein. There are under 650,000 distinct CDR3 sequences in the sample; around 44% occur only once, and more than 1.5% lies in the top ten. The specimen was blood. These receptors were obtained from a girl between 10 and 17 years old with multiple sclerosis. Both conserved end residues are part of each CDR3. D genes are given only for firm matches. Only some rows state a clone size, as once, few, many or a class for expanded clones.

j_gene: TRBJ2-5; d_gene: NA; v_gene: TRBV5-1; abundance: NA; CDR3aa: CASSPTGYGETQYF; CDR3nt: TGCGCCAGCAGCCCCACAGGGTACGGAGAGACCCAGTACTTC
j_gene: TRBJ2-1; d_gene: TRBD2; v_gene: TRBV6-4; abundance: many; CDR3aa: CASSDSLAGYNEQFF; CDR3nt: TGTGCCAGCAGTGACTCACTAGCGGGCTACAATGAGCAGTTCTTC
j_gene: TRBJ1-1; d_gene: TRBD1; v_gene: TRBV20-1; abundance: NA; CDR3aa: CSAKTGGGSDTEAFF; CDR3nt: TGCAGTGCAAAGACAGGGGGCGGGTCGGACACTGAAGCTTTCTTT
j_gene: TRBJ2-7; d_gene: TRBD1; v_gene: TRBV10-3; abundance: NA; CDR3aa: CAISESITGSGGHYEQYF; CDR3nt: TGTGCCATCAGTGAGTCTATAACGGGGTCAGGGGGACACTACGAGCAGTACTTC
j_gene: TRBJ2-3; d_gene: NA; v_gene: TRBV5-1; abundance: NA; CDR3aa: CASSLEPVSADTQYF; CDR3nt: TGCGCCAGCAGCTTGGAGCCAGTGTCGGCTGATACGCAGTATTTT
j_gene: TRBJ1-2; d_gene: NA; v_gene: TRBV29-1; abundance: NA; CDR3aa: CSVSGNYGYTF; CDR3nt: TGCAGCGTTTCCGGGAACTATGGCTACACCTTC
j_gene: TRBJ2-3; d_gene: TRBD2; v_gene: TRBV5-4; abundance: few; CDR3aa: CASSSSGGARDTQYF; CDR3nt: TGTGCCAGCAGCTCCAGCGGGGGGGCCAGAGATACGCAGTATTTT
j_gene: TRBJ1-1; d_gene: NA; v_gene: TRBV13; abundance: once; CDR3aa: CASSRNPTAEAFF; CDR3nt: TGTGCCAGCAGCCGAAACCCGACAGCTGAAGCTTTCTTT
j_gene: TRBJ1-1; d_gene: NA; v_gene: TRBV20-1; abundance: NA; CDR3aa: CSARDLDSGDTEAFF; CDR3nt: TGCAGTGCTAGAGATCTCGACAGCGGAGACACTGAAGCTTTCTTT
j_gene: TRBJ1-1; d_gene: TRBD1; v_gene: TRBV29-1; abundance: few; CDR3aa: CSVDRERNTEAFF; CDR3nt: TGCAGCGTAGACAGGGAGAGAAACACTGAAGCTTTCTTT
j_gene: TRBJ1-2; d_gene: NA; v_gene: TRBV20-1; abundance: few; CDR3aa: CRGAGDGYTF; CDR3nt: TGCAGGGGTGCAGGCGACGGCTACACCTTC
j_gene: TRBJ2-5; d_gene: NA; v_gene: TRBV7-7; abundance: few; CDR3aa: CASSLKGAQETQYF; CDR3nt: TGTGCCAGCAGCTTAAAAGGGGCGCAAGAGACCCAGTACTTC
j_gene: TRBJ2-5; d_gene: TRBD1; v_gene: TRBV29-1; abundance: few; CDR3aa: CSDRQGIGETQYF; CDR3nt: TGCAGCGACCGACAGGGCATCGGGGAGACCCAGTACTTC
j_gene: TRBJ2-7; d_gene: TRBD2; v_gene: TRBV20-1; abundance: once; CDR3aa: CSARNFLAGEFPYEQYF; CDR3nt: TGCAGTGCTAGAAATTTCCTAGCGGGAGAATTCCCCTACGAGCAGTACTTC
j_gene: TRBJ2-3; d_gene: TRBD2; v_gene: TRBV5-1; abundance: NA; CDR3aa: CASSLTSGGFTDTQYF; CDR3nt: TGCGCCAGCAGCTTGACTAGCGGGGGGTTCACAGATACGCAGTATTTT
j_gene: TRBJ2-1; d_gene: NA; v_gene: TRBV5-1; abundance: few; CDR3aa: CASSGPSRSTYNEQFF; CDR3nt: TGCGCCAGCAGCGGTCCTAGCCGGAGCACCTACAATGAGCAGTTCTTC
j_gene: TRBJ2-5; d_gene: TRBD2; v_gene: TRBV5-5; abundance: many; CDR3aa: CASSDGTSGGAPQETQYF; CDR3nt: TGTGCCAGCAGTGACGGGACTAGCGGGGGGGCCCCCCAAGAGACCCAGTACTTC
j_gene: TRBJ2-1; d_gene: TRBD2; v_gene: TRBV14; abundance: few; CDR3aa: CASSPGLAGGNTYNEQFF; CDR3nt: TGTGCCAGCAGTCCGGGACTAGCGGGGGGGAATACCTACAATGAGCAGTTCTTC
j_gene: TRBJ2-7; d_gene: TRBD1; v_gene: TRBV20-1; abundance: NA; CDR3aa: CSARAGQGAHEQYF; CDR3nt: TGCAGTGCTAGAGCTGGACAGGGGGCCCACGAGCAGTACTTC
j_gene: TRBJ2-3; d_gene: TRBD2; v_gene: TRBV5-1; abundance: few; CDR3aa: CASSPRGGSDTQYF; CDR3nt: TGCGCCAGCAGCCCGCGGGGGGGTTCAGATACGCAGTATTTT
j_gene: TRBJ1-1; d_gene: NA; v_gene: TRBV3-1; abundance: NA; CDR3aa: CASSQEPGAGYTEAFF; CDR3nt: TGTGCCAGCAGCCAAGAGCCGGGGGCAGGGTACACTGAAGCTTTCTTT
j_gene: TRBJ1-2; d_gene: NA; v_gene: TRBV19; abundance: NA; CDR3aa: CASSIGPRNYGYTF; CDR3nt: TGTGCCAGTAGTATAGGACCGCGGAACTATGGCTACACCTTC
j_gene: TRBJ2-7; d_gene: TRBD2; v_gene: TRBV24-1; abundance: NA; CDR3aa: CATSGDERGYEQYF; CDR3nt: TGTGCCACCAGTGGGGACGAGCGGGGCTACGAGCAGTACTTC
j_gene: TRBJ2-5; d_gene: NA; v_gene: TRBV27; abundance: NA; CDR3aa: CASSPLSVETQYF; CDR3nt: TGTGCCAGCAGTCCGCTTTCAGTGGAGACCCAGTACTTC
j_gene: TRBJ1-5; d_gene: NA; v_gene: TRBV4-1; abundance: NA; CDR3aa: CASSQGTVNQPQHF; CDR3nt: TGCGCCAGCAGCCAAGGGACGGTCAATCAGCCCCAGCATTTT
j_gene: TRBJ1-1; d_gene: NA; v_gene: TRBV6-5; abundance: few; CDR3aa: CASSYSVNGGDTEAFF; CDR3nt: TGTGCCAGCAGTTACTCGGTCAACGGTGGGGACACTGAAGCTTTCTTT
j_gene: TRBJ2-1; d_gene: NA; v_gene: TRBV27; abundance: NA; CDR3aa: CASSLGVMSSYNEQFF; CDR3nt: TGTGCCAGCAGTTTGGGGGTTATGAGCTCCTACAATGAGCAGTTCTTC
j_gene: TRBJ2-7; d_gene: TRBD2; v_gene: TRBV5-1; abundance: NA; CDR3aa: CASSSCSGGAYYEQYF; CDR3nt: TGCGCCAGCAGCTCATGCAGCGGGGGGGCGTACTACGAGCAGTACTTC
j_gene: TRBJ1-2; d_gene: NA; v_gene: TRBV12-3/TRBV12-4; abundance: NA; CDR3aa: CACSTGYGYTF; CDR3nt: TGTGCCTGCAGCACCGGCTATGGCTACACCTTC
j_gene: TRBJ2-3; d_gene: TRBD1; v_gene: TRBV25-1; abundance: NA; CDR3aa: CASSEALGGQGDAEGSDTQYF; CDR3nt: TGTGCCAGTAGTGAAGCGCTCGGGGGACAGGGAGACGCCGAGGGGTCAGATACGCAGTATTTT
j_gene: TRBJ2-7; d_gene: NA; v_gene: TRBV10-3; abundance: NA; CDR3aa: CAISTRAPGTRDYEQYF; CDR3nt: TGTGCCATCAGCACACGGGCCCCCGGGACTCGAGATTACGAGCAGTACTTC
j_gene: TRBJ2-1; d_gene: NA; v_gene: TRBV11-2; abundance: NA; CDR3aa: CASSLRGDGSYNEQFF; CDR3nt: TGTGCCAGCAGCTTAAGGGGGGACGGATCCTACAATGAGCAGTTCTTC
j_gene: TRBJ2-7; d_gene: TRBD1; v_gene: TRBV7-3; abundance: NA; CDR3aa: CASSSGDRGTYEQYF; CDR3nt: TGTGCCAGCAGCTCCGGGGACAGGGGTACCTACGAGCAGTACTTC
j_gene: TRBJ2-7; d_gene: NA; v_gene: TRBV12-3/TRBV12-4; abundance: few; CDR3aa: CASSLMGYEQYF; CDR3nt: TGTGCCAGCAGCCTCATGGGATACGAGCAGTACTTC
j_gene: TRBJ1-2; d_gene: TRBD1; v_gene: TRBV6-5; abundance: few; CDR3aa: CASRQGIFYGYTF; CDR3nt: TGTGCCAGCAGACAGGGGATATTCTATGGCTACACCTTC
j_gene: TRBJ2-2; d_gene: TRBD1; v_gene: TRBV5-1; abundance: NA; CDR3aa: CASSQDRDNGELFF; CDR3nt: TGCGCCAGCAGCCAAGACAGGGACAATGGGGAGCTGTTTTTT
j_gene: TRBJ1-6; d_gene: NA; v_gene: TRBV20-1; abundance: NA; CDR3aa: CSARDFRGRSYNSPLHF; CDR3nt: TGCAGTGCTAGAGATTTTCGGGGGAGGTCCTATAATTCACCCCTCCACTTT
j_gene: TRBJ1-1; d_gene: NA; v_gene: TRBV6-5; abundance: NA; CDR3aa: CASSYLQVYTEAFF; CDR3nt: TGTGCCAGCAGTTATCTTCAGGTGTACACTGAAGCTTTCTTT
j_gene: TRBJ2-5; d_gene: NA; v_gene: TRBV4-1; abundance: NA; CDR3aa: CASSSLTGRTQETQYF; CDR3nt: TGCGCCAGCAGTTCCTTGACAGGTCGTACCCAAGAGACCCAGTACTTC
j_gene: TRBJ2-3; d_gene: NA; v_gene: TRBV12-3/TRBV12-4; abundance: NA; CDR3aa: CASSRTRDTQYF; CDR3nt: TGTGCCAGCAGTCGGACGAGAGATACGCAGTATTTT
j_gene: TRBJ1-2; d_gene: TRBD1; v_gene: TRBV4-1; abundance: NA; CDR3aa: CASSFNRGLDGYTF; CDR3nt: TGCGCCAGCAGCTTTAACAGGGGCCTCGATGGCTACACCTTC
j_gene: TRBJ2-5; d_gene: TRBD2; v_gene: TRBV4-1; abundance: NA; CDR3aa: CASSSLGLAGGTQETQYF; CDR3nt: TGCGCCAGCAGCTCATTGGGACTAGCGGGAGGGACTCAAGAGACCCAGTACTTC
j_gene: TRBJ2-1; d_gene: NA; v_gene: TRBV20-1; abundance: many; CDR3aa: CSAPRGGDYNEQFF; CDR3nt: TGCAGTGCTCCCCGGGGCGGGGATTACAATGAGCAGTTCTTC
j_gene: TRBJ2-1; d_gene: NA; v_gene: TRBV6-5; abundance: NA; CDR3aa: CASSPSTTGYNEQFF; CDR3nt: TGTGCCAGCAGTCCTAGCACGACCGGGTACAATGAGCAGTTCTTC
j_gene: TRBJ2-7; d_gene: NA; v_gene: TRBV12-3/TRBV12-4; abundance: NA; CDR3aa: CASSLNRGYSSYEQYF; CDR3nt: TGTGCCAGCAGTTTAAATCGAGGGTATAGCTCCTACGAGCAGTACTTC
j_gene: TRBJ1-5; d_gene: NA; v_gene: TRBV4-2; abundance: NA; CDR3aa: CASSQDLGGGQPQHF; CDR3nt: TGTGCCAGCAGCCAAGATCTGGGGGGTGGTCAGCCCCAGCATTTT
j_gene: TRBJ2-7; d_gene: NA; v_gene: TRBV12-3/TRBV12-4; abundance: NA; CDR3aa: CASSARQVQSYEQYF; CDR3nt: TGTGCCAGCAGTGCACGACAGGTCCAATCCTACGAGCAGTACTTC
j_gene: TRBJ1-2; d_gene: NA; v_gene: TRBV9; abundance: NA; CDR3aa: CASSSQPGGYTF; CDR3nt: TGTGCCAGCAGCTCCCAACCGGGAGGCTACACCTTC
j_gene: TRBJ2-3; d_gene: NA; v_gene: TRBV12-3/TRBV12-4; abundance: NA; CDR3aa: CASRPRTDTQYF; CDR3nt: TGTGCCAGCAGACCGCGAACAGATACGCAGTATTTT
j_gene: TRBJ2-1; d_gene: TRBD2; v_gene: TRBV5-1; abundance: NA; CDR3aa: CASSSRTSGRAYNEQFF; CDR3nt: TGCGCCAGCAGCTCCCGGACTAGCGGGAGGGCCTACAATGAGCAGTTCTTC
j_gene: TRBJ1-1; d_gene: TRBD1; v_gene: TRBV9; abundance: NA; CDR3aa: CASSGGTAMNTEAFF; CDR3nt: TGTGCCAGCAGCGGAGGGACAGCCATGAACACTGAAGCTTTCTTT
j_gene: TRBJ1-2; d_gene: NA; v_gene: TRBV12-3/TRBV12-4; abundance: NA; CDR3aa: CASTPLIASPYGYTF; CDR3nt: TGTGCCAGCACTCCACTGATCGCCAGTCCCTATGGCTACACCTTC
j_gene: TRBJ1-1; d_gene: NA; v_gene: TRBV6-5; abundance: few; CDR3aa: CASSFQAEAFF; CDR3nt: TGTGCCAGCAGTTTTCAGGCTGAAGCTTTCTTT
j_gene: TRBJ2-1; d_gene: NA; v_gene: TRBV7-9; abundance: NA; CDR3aa: CASSSSNRGASYNEQFF; CDR3nt: TGTGCCAGCAGCTCATCGAACCGGGGGGCATCCTACAATGAGCAGTTCTTC